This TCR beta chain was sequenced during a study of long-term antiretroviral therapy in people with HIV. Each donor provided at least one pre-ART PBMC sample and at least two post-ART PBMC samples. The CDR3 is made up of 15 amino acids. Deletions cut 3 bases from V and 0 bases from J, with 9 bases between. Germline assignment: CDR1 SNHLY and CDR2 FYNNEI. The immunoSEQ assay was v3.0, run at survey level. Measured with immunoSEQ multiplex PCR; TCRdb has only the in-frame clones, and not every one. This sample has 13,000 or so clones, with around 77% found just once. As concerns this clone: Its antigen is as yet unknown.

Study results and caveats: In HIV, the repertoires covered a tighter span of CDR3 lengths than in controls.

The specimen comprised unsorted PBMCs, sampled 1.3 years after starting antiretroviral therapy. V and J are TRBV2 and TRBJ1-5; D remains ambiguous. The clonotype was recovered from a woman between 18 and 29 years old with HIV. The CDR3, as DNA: TGTGCCAGCAGTGACGGGAAAAATAGCAATCAGCCCCAGCATTTT. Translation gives CASSDGKNSNQPQHF.